These T cell receptor beta chains were read from a single sample in a study of cytomegalovirus exposure and HLA in healthy donors. The assay was immunoSEQ multiplex PCR, and TCRdb's table has in-frame clones only and misses some. The sample has fewer than 150,000 clones; around three quarters are singletons. The specimen sequenced was PBMCs. The receptors derive from a woman aged 40 to 50 in good health and CMV-seropositive. Each CDR3 is given with its conserved first and last residue. D genes are given only for firm matches. Expanded clones are given a class, and other clones once, few, many or no size at all.

J gene | clone size | V gene | D gene | CDR3 protein | CDR3 DNA
TRBJ2-1 | . | TRBV30 | TRBD2 | CAWRWTSGRGNEQFF | TGTGCCTGGAGATGGACTAGCGGGAGAGGAAATGAGCAGTTCTTC
TRBJ2-7 | few | TRBV21-1 | . | CASSPRSDSSYEQYF | TGTGCCAGCAGCCCCCGATCGGACAGTTCCTACGAGCAGTACTTC
TRBJ2-7 | . | TRBV6-1 | . | CASLEQVGSYEQYF | TGTGCCAGCCTGGAACAGGTCGGGTCCTACGAGCAGTACTTC
TRBJ2-5 | . | TRBV2 | TRBD2 | CASSEAPGLAGEEQETQYF | TGTGCCAGCAGTGAAGCCCCGGGACTAGCGGGAGAGGAGCAAGAGACCCAGTACTTC
TRBJ1-2 | . | TRBV6-1 | TRBD1 | CASSEAPGTGGYGYTF | TGTGCCAGCAGTGAAGCGCCCGGGACAGGGGGCTATGGCTACACCTTC
TRBJ2-7 | . | TRBV21-1 | . | CASSKLEGPRYEQYF | TGTGCCAGCAGCAAATTGGAGGGACCTCGCTACGAGCAGTACTTC
TRBJ2-7 | once | TRBV5-4 | . | CASSLDQDRRDEQYF | TGTGCCAGCAGCTTGGACCAGGACAGGAGGGACGAGCAGTACTTC
TRBJ1-4 | . | TRBV7-9 | TRBD1 | CASSQQGVVEKLFF | TGTGCCAGCAGCCAACAGGGGGTGGTCGAAAAACTGTTTTTT
TRBJ2-1 | . | TRBV6-4 | TRBD2 | CATKQLSGSGEQFF | TGTGCCACCAAACAGCTCAGCGGGAGTGGTGAGCAGTTCTTC
TRBJ2-1 | . | TRBV7-2 | . | CASSLEQAYNEQFF | TGTGCCAGCAGCTTAGAGCAGGCCTACAATGAGCAGTTCTTC
TRBJ2-1 | . | TRBV12-5 | TRBD2 | CASASSGGGNEQFF | TGTGCTAGTGCCTCCAGCGGGGGGGGCAATGAGCAGTTCTTC
TRBJ2-1 | . | TRBV7-2 | . | CASSQSNEQFF | TGTGCCAGCAGTCAGTCCAATGAGCAGTTCTTC
TRBJ2-2 | . | TRBV4-2 | TRBD2 | CASSPGTSGSSELFF | TGTGCCAGCAGCCCTGGGACTAGCGGGAGTAGTGAGCTGTTTTTT
TRBJ1-5 | . | TRBV5-6 | TRBD1 | CASSYWGTGNQPQHF | TGTGCCAGCAGCTATTGGGGGACAGGCAATCAGCCCCAGCATTTT
TRBJ1-1 | . | TRBV10-3 | TRBD1 | CAISPTGDTEAFF | TGTGCCATCAGTCCGACAGGGGACACTGAAGCTTTCTTT
TRBJ1-2 | . | TRBV30 | . | CAATQWGRGYTF | TGTGCCGCCACCCAGTGGGGCAGGGGCTACACCTTC
TRBJ1-2 | . | TRBV7-3 | . | CASSLDSNYGYTF | TGTGCCAGCAGCTTGGACAGCAACTATGGCTACACCTTC
TRBJ1-4 | . | TRBV19 | TRBD1 | CASSDRGGTNEKLFF | TGTGCCAGTAGTGACAGGGGAGGAACTAATGAAAAACTGTTTTTT
TRBJ2-3 | . | TRBV2 | . | CASNQGSTTQYF | TGTGCCAGCAATCAGGGAAGTACTACGCAGTATTTT
TRBJ2-3 | . | TRBV7-9 | . | CASSLGRGLPEGTQYF | TGTGCCAGCAGCTTAGGAAGAGGGCTCCCCGAGGGTACGCAGTATTTT
TRBJ2-7 | . | TRBV7-9 | TRBD1 | CASSHRDRPYEQYF | TGTGCCAGCAGCCATAGGGACAGGCCCTACGAGCAGTACTTC
TRBJ2-5 | once | TRBV5-4 | . | CASSQGTRSSRGETQYF | TGTGCCAGCAGCCAGGGCACTAGAAGCTCAAGGGGGGAGACCCAGTACTTC
TRBJ2-5 | . | TRBV5-6 | TRBD2 | CASSLVGGETQYF | TGTGCCAGCAGCTTGGTGGGAGGGGAGACCCAGTACTTC
TRBJ2-1 | few | TRBV6-5 | TRBD2 | CASSRPGGNEQFF | TGTGCCAGCAGTCGGCCGGGGGGAAATGAGCAGTTCTTC
TRBJ2-6 | . | TRBV4-3 | . | CASSQGQSGANVLTF | TGCGCCAGCAGCCAAGGACAATCTGGGGCCAACGTCCTGACTTTC
TRBJ2-3 | . | TRBV27 | TRBD2 | CASSVFGRLAGGRSTDTQYF | TGTGCCAGCAGTGTATTCGGCAGACTAGCGGGGGGCAGGAGCACAGATACGCAGTATTTT
TRBJ1-3 | . | TRBV6-1 | TRBD1 | CASSEGRGQGAGNTIYF | TGTGCCAGCAGTGAAGGTCGGGGGCAGGGGGCTGGAAACACCATATATTTT
TRBJ2-3 | . | TRBV2 | . | CASSEAPSTDTQYF | TGTGCCAGCAGTGAAGCTCCGAGCACAGATACGCAGTATTTT
TRBJ2-7 | . | TRBV21-1 | . | CASSPSGGQGDEQYF | TGTGCCAGCAGCCCAAGTGGGGGACAGGGAGACGAGCAGTACTTC
TRBJ1-6 | . | TRBV2 | . | CASSSDSSYNSPLHF | TGTGCCAGCAGTTCGGACAGCTCCTATAATTCACCCCTCCACTTT
TRBJ2-5 | . | TRBV7-8 | . | CASSPWDYQETQYF | TGTGCCAGCAGCCCGTGGGACTACCAAGAGACCCAGTACTTC
TRBJ1-2 | . | TRBV18 | TRBD1 | CASSHRQGGDYGYTF | TGTGCCAGCTCGCACAGACAGGGAGGAGACTATGGCTACACCTTC
TRBJ1-1 | . | TRBV27 | TRBD1 | CASRALNRGEVNTEAFF | TGTGCCAGCAGGGCTCTAAACAGGGGAGAGGTGAACACTGAAGCTTTCTTT
TRBJ2-5 | . | TRBV4-2 | TRBD2 | CASSQAILREVQQYF | TGTGCCAGCAGCCAAGCAATTCTCCGGGAGGTTCAGCAGTACTTC
TRBJ2-2 | few | TRBV4-3 | TRBD1 | CASSQPGQGGTGELFF | TGCGCCAGCAGCCAACCCGGACAGGGGGGCACCGGGGAGCTGTTTTTT
TRBJ2-7 | . | TRBV5-1 | TRBD2 | CASSLGASGSYEQYF | TGCGCCAGCAGCTTGGGGGCTAGCGGGAGCTACGAGCAGTACTTC
TRBJ2-7 | . | TRBV27 | TRBD2 | CASSSVSSGSYEQYF | TGTGCCAGCAGTTCCGTCTCTAGCGGGAGCTACGAGCAGTACTTC
TRBJ1-4 | once | TRBV7-9 | TRBD1 | CASTSRRGEEKLFF | TGTGCCAGCACCAGTCGCAGGGGGGAAGAAAAACTGTTTTTT
TRBJ2-2 | once | TRBV5-4 | TRBD2 | CASSLGRDAAGGNTGELFF | TGTGCCAGCAGCTTGGGGAGGGATGCAGCGGGAGGAAACACCGGGGAGCTGTTTTTT
TRBJ2-1 | . | TRBV4-1 | TRBD2 | CASSQEWASGVYNEQFF | TGCGCCAGCAGCCAAGAGTGGGCTAGCGGGGTCTACAATGAGCAGTTCTTC
TRBJ2-3 | . | TRBV19 | TRBD2 | CAIGLAGADTQYF | TGTGCCATCGGACTAGCCGGAGCTGATACGCAGTATTTT
TRBJ2-1 | . | TRBV5-5 | . | CASSLRGWDYLSNEQFF | TGTGCCAGCAGCTTGAGGGGGTGGGACTACCTTTCCAATGAGCAGTTCTTC
TRBJ2-5 | . | TRBV5-1 | TRBD1 | CASSLDGTGGKRETQYF | TGCGCCAGCAGCTTGGACGGGACAGGGGGAAAGAGAGAGACCCAGTACTTC
TRBJ2-2 | . | TRBV14 | TRBD2 | CASSIGGSGELFF | TGTGCCAGCAGCATCGGGGGGTCCGGGGAGCTGTTTTTT
TRBJ1-1 | . | TRBV7-2 | . | CASSRQENTEAFF | TGTGCCAGCTCAAGACAGGAGAACACTGAAGCTTTCTTT
TRBJ2-6 | . | TRBV4-3 | . | CASSQELQGTGANVLTF | TGCGCCAGCAGCCAAGAATTGCAGGGGACGGGGGCCAACGTCCTGACTTTC
TRBJ2-1 | . | TRBV19 | TRBD2 | CASSPRTSGRNEQFF | TGTGCCAGTAGTCCACGGACTAGCGGGAGGAATGAGCAGTTCTTC
TRBJ1-6 | . | TRBV4-2 | TRBD1 | CASSQGTGGFSPLHF | TGTGCCAGCAGCCAGGGGACAGGGGGCTTTTCACCCCTCCACTTT
TRBJ2-1 | . | TRBV5-1 | . | CASSPGAGAGNEQFF | TGCGCCAGCAGCCCGGGGGCGGGGGCGGGAAATGAGCAGTTCTTC
TRBJ2-1 | . | TRBV4-1 | TRBD2 | CASSQGTSGLSSYNEQFF | TGCGCCAGCAGCCAAGGGACTAGCGGGCTAAGCTCCTACAATGAGCAGTTCTTC
TRBJ2-7 | . | TRBV7-8 | . | CASSLVRDREQYF | TGTGCCAGCAGCTTAGTCAGGGATCGCGAGCAGTACTTC
TRBJ2-5 | . | TRBV9 | . | CASSVTQGRETQYF | TGTGCCAGCAGCGTTACACAGGGACGAGAGACCCAGTACTTC
TRBJ2-7 | once | TRBV29-1 | TRBD1 | CSVARGRDEQYF | TGCAGCGTTGCCAGGGGGCGGGACGAGCAGTACTTC
TRBJ2-5 | . | TRBV10-3 | TRBD1 | CAISGDRGWETQYF | TGTGCCATCAGTGGTGACAGGGGATGGGAGACCCAGTACTTC
TRBJ2-3 | . | TRBV5-1 | TRBD2 | CASSPISGGAADTQYF | TGCGCCAGCAGCCCTATCAGCGGGGGGGCGGCAGATACGCAGTATTTT
TRBJ1-4 | . | TRBV9 | . | CASSVDGGGEKLFF | TGTGCCAGCAGCGTAGACGGGGGGGGTGAAAAACTGTTTTTT
TRBJ1-1 | . | TRBV7-9 | . | CASSPFATEVNTEAFF | TGTGCCAGCAGCCCTTTCGCGACAGAGGTGAACACTGAAGCTTTCTTT
TRBJ1-6 | . | TRBV14 | TRBD1 | CASSQDRGTFSPLHF | TGTGCCAGCAGCCAGGACAGGGGCACATTTTCACCCCTCCACTTT
TRBJ2-2 | . | TRBV18 | TRBD2 | CASSKGLAGGTGELFF | TGTGCCAGCTCAAAGGGACTAGCGGGAGGAACCGGGGAGCTGTTTTTT
TRBJ1-4 | . | TRBV7-2 | . | CASSFGKTNEKLFF | TGTGCCAGCAGCTTTGGCAAGACTAATGAAAAACTGTTTTTT